Presented here are 16 T cell receptor beta chains from one specimen sequenced in a study of identical twins. One entry per CDR3 protein results from TCRdb running MiXCR on the 5' RACE reads. Counted here are 600,000 to 850,000 distinct CDR3 sequences, around a sixth occurring once; the ten biggest clones make up about an eighth. The same data also went into a second study, on T cells expressing NK-cell markers.

The specimen was PBMCs. These receptor sequences come from a woman aged 18-30 years in good health.

The rearrangement joins TRBV10-3 to TRBJ2-1, with a weak D call TRBD1 (6 bases). The V end was cut by 7 bases, the J end by 10 bases, with 17 bases between. Germline V CDR1 and CDR2: ENHRY, SYGVKD. The CDR3 contains 13 residues. CDR3 loop: CAINQGQTKEQFF. Written as DNA, the CDR3 is TGTGCCATCAACCAAGGACAGACTAAGGAGCAGTTCTTC.

This clonotype was counted between two and nine times. CDR3 in DNA: TGCGCCAGCAGCTTGGCCGGGACTAGCGAAGAGACCCAGTACTTC. This codes for CASSLAGTSEETQYF. This sequence joins TRBV5-1 and TRBJ2-5, with 10 nucleotides matching TRBD2. The CDR3 is 15 amino acids. Looked up from germline, CDR1 is SGHRS and CDR2 is YFSETQ. Trimming removed 0 bases from V and 3 bases from J; junction bases left unmatched: 2.

The CDR3 nucleotides read TGTGCCAGCACCGAAACGGGCTCAACGCAGTATTTT. It specifies CASTETGSTQYF. This chain uses TRBV12-3 or TRBV12-4 with TRBJ2-3, with D unclear. The CDR3 runs 12 residues. V gave up 7 bases and J gave up 9 bases, with 14 bases separating them.

There are a few counts of this clonotype. CDR3 sequence reads: CSVGGHGELFF. DNA for the CDR3: TGCAGCGTTGGGGGGCACGGGGAGCTGTTTTTT. This rearrangement joins TRBV29-1 to TRBJ2-2, with a weak D call TRBD1 (6 bases). Trimming removed 4 bases at V and 7 bases at J, with 7 bases between. The CDR3 totals 11 residues. The V gene's germline CDR1 is SQVTM and CDR2 ANQGSEA.

In this sample, this clonotype turned up a few times. This sequence joins TRBV7-2 and TRBJ2-1; a weak D match, TRBD2 (5 bases). The CDR3 consists of 14 residues. V shed 4 bases and J shed 3 bases, with 10 bases lying between them. Germline CDR1 reads SGHTA; CDR2 reads FQGNSA. CDR3 in DNA: TGTGCCAGCAGCTCCTTCCGGGACTACAATGAGCAGTTCTTC. It specifies CASSSFRDYNEQFF.

The chain carries TRBV5-6 and TRBJ2-7, with 7 nucleotides matching TRBD2. The junction had 12 bases not matched to a gene; V was cut back by 0 bases and J by 3 bases. This CDR3 is 17 amino acids long. Germline lookup yields CDR1 SGHDT and CDR2 YYEEEE. The DNA of the CDR3 is TGTGCCAGCAGCTTGGCCTCAGCGGGGAGGATGTACTACGAGCAGTACTTC. Encoded protein: CASSLASAGRMYYEQYF.

This clonotype was recorded a few times. The chain links TRBV5-1 to TRBJ2-7; no clear D gene. V lost 0 bases and J lost 3, with 13 bases in between. The CDR3 runs to 15 residues. The V gene's germline CDR1 is SGHRS and CDR2 YFSETQ. CDR3 loop: CASSLGGLGIYEQYF. CDR3 nucleotide sequence: TGCGCCAGCAGCTTGGGTGGTCTAGGCATCTACGAGCAGTACTTC.

The V gene is TRBV20-1, the J gene TRBJ2-3; D is undetermined. Germline V gives CDR1 DFQATT, CDR2 SNEGSKA (reference sequence). This CDR3 comprises 14 residues. Trimming took off 1 base at V and 1 base at J, with 9 bases between the two ends. The CDR3 sequence is CSARVDLRTDTQYF. DNA of the CDR3: TGCAGTGCTAGAGTAGACCTACGCACAGATACGCAGTATTTT.

This rearrangement joins TRBV7-9 to TRBJ2-7, with 9 bases lining up with TRBD1. Germline CDR1 is SEHNR and CDR2 is FQNEAQ (reference sequence). The trim removed 5 bases at V and 3 bases at J, leaving 5 bases unmatched. The CDR3 extends over 14 amino acids. The CDR3: CASSGRGQGYEQYF. The CDR3 DNA sequence: TGTGCCAGCAGCGGACGGGGACAGGGCTACGAGCAGTACTTC.

The CDR3 loop reads CASSQDPGVNTGELFF. The DNA of the CDR3 is TGCGCCAGCAGCCAAGACCCAGGGGTGAACACCGGGGAGCTGTTTTTT. The chain joins TRBV4-1 to TRBJ2-2, with D maybe TRBD1 (6 bases). Trimming took off 0 bases at V and 1 base at J, with 9 bases between the two ends. Per the germline V gene, CDR1 is MGHRA and CDR2 is YSYEKL. This CDR3 has 16 amino acids.

This clonotype has more than one count but fewer than ten. As DNA, the CDR3 is TGCAGCGTTGGACACACTACTCCCTACGAGCAGTACTTC. Translation: CSVGHTTPYEQYF. V gene TRBV29-1 combines with J gene TRBJ2-7; D ambiguous. The CDR3 loop spans 13 amino acids. Per germline, CDR1 SQVTM and CDR2 ANQGSEA. Trimming took off 4 bases at V and 2 bases at J, with 12 bases between the two ends.

The chain has TRBV12-3 or TRBV12-4 and TRBJ2-1; the match to TRBD2 covers 10 bases. The CDR3 runs 14 residues. V lost 10 bases, J lost 4 bases, and 7 bases stayed unmatched. The CDR3 DNA follows: TGTGCCATTACGGGGACTAGCGTATACAATGAGCAGTTCTTC. Amino acid sequence: CAITGTSVYNEQFF.

This clonotype was seen a few times. V gene TRBV20-1 combines with J gene TRBJ1-2; unclear D gene. This CDR3 spans 13 amino acids. With 6 bases removed from V and 8 bases from J, the gap between germline ends came to 19 bases. The germline CDR1 and CDR2 sequences are DFQATT and SNEGSKA (reference sequence). CDR3 sequence: CSATPDSTQGYTF. Here the CDR3 DNA reads TGCAGTGCAACACCTGACTCCACCCAGGGCTACACCTTC.

The chain is built from TRBV12-3 or TRBV12-4 and TRBJ2-2, with 9 bases aligning to TRBD1. CDR3 size: 15 residues. The trim removed 7 bases at V and 6 bases at J, leaving 9 bases unmatched. In DNA, the CDR3 is TGTGCCAGCAATACAGGGGGCGGTGGGGCCGGGGAGCTGTTTTTT. Protein: CASNTGGGGAGELFF.

The chain employs TRBV29-1 and TRBJ2-7; weak D call: TRBD2 (5 bases). This CDR3 has 12 residues. Germline loops: CDR1 SQVTM, CDR2 ANQGSEA. Trimming cost V 3 bases and J 4 bases, with 10 bases left between them. In DNA, the CDR3 is TGCAGCGTTGAGGGCAGGACTTACGAGCAGTACTTC. Protein product: CSVEGRTYEQYF.

The chain is built from TRBV7-9 and TRBJ1-4; D call uncertain. CDR1 SEHNR and CDR2 FQNEAQ come from the germline V gene (reference sequence). This CDR3 comprises 11 residues. Trimming took off 8 bases at V and 8 bases at J, with 9 bases between the two ends. CDR3 sequence: CASAGPEKLFF. The CDR3 DNA is TGTGCCAGCGCAGGACCCGAAAAACTGTTTTTT.